This T cell receptor (beta chain) was profiled in a study of regulatory T cells in long-lasting Graves disease. Arm-PCR of CDR3 regions and iRepertoire HTBI primers were used to build TCR beta libraries. MiXCR was run by TCRdb on the multiplex PCR reads, yielding one entry per CDR3 protein. Of some 500,000 distinct CDR3 sequences in the sample, around an eighth were seen once. Trimming removed 2 bases at V and 1 base at J, with 16 bases between. The CDR3 contains 17 residues. Germline assignment: CDR1 SNHLY and CDR2 FYNNEI. This clonotype was seen many times. As to time point: newly diagnosed GD, antithyroid drugs for less than 3 months. Construction of the TCR library relied on RNA isolated from PBMCs. A further study also used this sample, focusing on T cells in Graves' hyperthyroidism and ophthalmopathy.

The sequence came from a young man with Graves disease. The V and J genes are TRBV2 and TRBJ2-3; D is perhaps TRBD1 or TRBD2 (5 bases each). The sample in question was peripheral blood mononuclear cells (PBMCs), obtained at new diagnosis, from a patient treated with antithyroid drugs. The CDR3 nucleotides read TGTGCCAGCAGTGAACTACAGTCTCGGGGCGGCACAGATACGCAGTATTTT. Amino acid sequence: CASSELQSRGGTDTQYF.